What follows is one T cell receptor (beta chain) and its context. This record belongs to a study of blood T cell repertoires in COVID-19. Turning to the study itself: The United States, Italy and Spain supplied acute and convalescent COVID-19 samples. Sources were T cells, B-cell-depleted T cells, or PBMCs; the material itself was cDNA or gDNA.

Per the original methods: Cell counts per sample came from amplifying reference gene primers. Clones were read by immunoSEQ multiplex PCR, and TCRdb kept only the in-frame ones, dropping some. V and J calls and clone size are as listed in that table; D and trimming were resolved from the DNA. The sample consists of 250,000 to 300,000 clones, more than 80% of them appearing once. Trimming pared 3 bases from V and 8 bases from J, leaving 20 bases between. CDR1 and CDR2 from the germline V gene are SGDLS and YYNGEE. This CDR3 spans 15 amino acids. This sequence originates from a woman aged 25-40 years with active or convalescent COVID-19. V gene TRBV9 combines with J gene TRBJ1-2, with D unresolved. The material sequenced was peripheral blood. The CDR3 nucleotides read TGTGCCAGCAGCGACCCAGTAGAGACAAACACGGGCTACACCTTC. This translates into CASSDPVETNTGYTF.